These 4 T cell receptor beta chains came from one sample sequenced in a study of radiotherapy plus CTLA-4 blockade in lung cancer. Only in-frame clones appear in the TCRdb table, and some are missing; sequencing was by immunoSEQ multiplex PCR. This sample yields about 95,000 clones, of which about four fifths are seen a single time; around 0.8% belongs to the top ten. Material: peripheral blood, obtained from a patient treated with radiotherapy plus ipilimumab. These receptors came from a human donor with non-small cell lung cancer who had stable disease on radiotherapy plus ipilimumab.

The chain is built from TRBV14 and TRBJ2-4; the D gene is possibly TRBD1 (5 bases). The V gene lost 4 bases and the J gene lost 0 bases, with 10 bases spanning the gap. CDR1 is SGHDN, CDR2 FVKESK, per germline. The CDR3 length is 15 residues. The CDR3 sequence is CASSRDSLAKNIQYF. The CDR3 coding sequence is TGTGCCAGCAGCCGCGACAGCCTAGCCAAAAACATTCAGTACTTC. The full variable domain, rest sourced from reference TRBV14 and TRBJ2-4, is EAGVTQFPSHSVIEKGQTVTLRCDPISGHDNLYWYRRVMGKEIKFLLHFVKESKQDESGMPNNRFLAERTGGTYSTLKVQPAELEDSGVYFCASSRDSLAKNIQYFGAGTRLSVL.

The chain has TRBV6-5 and TRBJ1-5, with D perhaps TRBD1 (5 bases). V lost 6 bases to trimming and J lost 0 bases, with 12 bases between them. The CDR3 has 15 amino acids. The germline V gene encodes CDR1 MNHEY and CDR2 SVGAGI. The CDR3 bases are TGTGCCAGCAGCGGGGACGGCTATAGCAATCAGCCCCAGCATTTT. This sequence encodes CASSGDGYSNQPQHF.

This sequence joins TRBV6-5 and TRBJ1-3; no clear D gene. CDR1 and CDR2 from the germline V gene are MNHEY and SVGAGI. Trimming left V 4 bases short and J 2 bases short, with 12 bases between. The CDR3 has 15 residues. CDR3 residues: CASSSRRQTGNTIYF. For the CDR3, the DNA is TGTGCCAGCAGTTCCCGGCGGCAAACTGGAAACACCATATATTTT.

This clone was detected once. The chain uses TRBV10-2 and TRBJ1-1; no clear D gene. V lost 2 bases to trimming and J lost 1 base, with 8 bases between them. The CDR3 covers 14 residues. Per the germline V gene, CDR1 is WSHSY and CDR2 is SAAADI. The CDR3: CASSEGQRNTEAFF. The DNA of the CDR3 is TGCGCCAGCAGTGAGGGGCAGAGGAACACTGAAGCTTTCTTT.